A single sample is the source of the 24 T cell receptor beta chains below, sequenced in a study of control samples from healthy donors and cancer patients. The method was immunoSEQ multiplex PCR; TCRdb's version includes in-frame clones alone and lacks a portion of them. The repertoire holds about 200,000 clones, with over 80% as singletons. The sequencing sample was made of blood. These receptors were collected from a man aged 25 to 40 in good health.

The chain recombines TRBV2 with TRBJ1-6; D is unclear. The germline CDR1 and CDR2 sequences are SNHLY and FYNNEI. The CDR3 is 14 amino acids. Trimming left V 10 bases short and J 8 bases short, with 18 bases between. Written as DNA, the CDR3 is TGTGCCACCATTTACGGGGATTGGGATTCACCCCTCCACTTT. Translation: CATIYGDWDSPLHF.

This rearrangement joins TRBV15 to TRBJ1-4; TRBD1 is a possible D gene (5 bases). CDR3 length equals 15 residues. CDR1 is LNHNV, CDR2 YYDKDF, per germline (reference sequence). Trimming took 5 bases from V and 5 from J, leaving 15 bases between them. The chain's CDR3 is CATSGRDQTNEKLFF. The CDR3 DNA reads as TGTGCCACCAGCGGTCGGGACCAGACAAATGAAAAACTGTTTTTT.

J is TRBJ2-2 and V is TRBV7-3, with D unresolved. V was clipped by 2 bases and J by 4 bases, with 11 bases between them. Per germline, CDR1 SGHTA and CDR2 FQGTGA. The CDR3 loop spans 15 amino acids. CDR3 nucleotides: TGTGCCAGCAGCTTAGAACCCGCGGCCACCGGGGAGCTGTTTTTT. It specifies CASSLEPAATGELFF.

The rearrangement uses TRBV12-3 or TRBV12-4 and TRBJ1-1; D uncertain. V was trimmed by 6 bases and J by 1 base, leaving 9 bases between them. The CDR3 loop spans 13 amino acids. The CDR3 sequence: CASRRDPNTEAFF. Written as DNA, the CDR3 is TGTGCCAGCAGGAGAGACCCGAACACTGAAGCTTTCTTT.

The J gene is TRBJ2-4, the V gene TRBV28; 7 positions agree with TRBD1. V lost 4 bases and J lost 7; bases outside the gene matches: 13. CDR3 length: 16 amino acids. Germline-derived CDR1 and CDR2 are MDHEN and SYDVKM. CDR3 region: CASSSLGHTGVNIQYF. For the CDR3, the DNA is TGTGCCAGCAGTTCCCTGGGTCACACAGGGGTGAACATTCAGTACTTC.

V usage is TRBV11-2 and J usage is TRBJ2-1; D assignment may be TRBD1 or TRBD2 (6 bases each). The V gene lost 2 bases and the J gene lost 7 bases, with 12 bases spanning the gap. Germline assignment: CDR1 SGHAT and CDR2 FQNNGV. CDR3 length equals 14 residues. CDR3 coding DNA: TGTGCCAGCAGCTTAACGGGGGCTCAGAATGAGCAGTTCTTC. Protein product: CASSLTGAQNEQFF.

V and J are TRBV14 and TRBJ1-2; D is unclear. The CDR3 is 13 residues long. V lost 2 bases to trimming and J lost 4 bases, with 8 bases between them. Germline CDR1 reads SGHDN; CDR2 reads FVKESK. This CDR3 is CASSQSSIYGYTF. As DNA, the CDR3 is TGTGCCAGCAGCCAAAGCTCGATCTATGGCTACACCTTC.

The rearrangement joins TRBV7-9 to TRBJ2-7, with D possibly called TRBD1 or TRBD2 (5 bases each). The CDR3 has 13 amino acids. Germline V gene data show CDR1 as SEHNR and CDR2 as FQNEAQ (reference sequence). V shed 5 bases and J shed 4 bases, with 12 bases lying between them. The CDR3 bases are TGTGCCAGCAGCGTACGGGACGGTTACGAGCAGTACTTC. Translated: CASSVRDGYEQYF.

CDR3 protein: CASSPRQGTTEAFF. CDR3 coding DNA: TGTGCCAGCAGCCCTCGACAGGGTACCACTGAAGCTTTCTTT. The chain joins TRBV7-9 to TRBJ1-1; TRBD1 matches 7 bases. This CDR3 comprises 14 residues. With 5 bases clipped from V and 4 bases from J, the junction kept 7 bases outside the gene matches. CDR1 is SEHNR and CDR2 is FQNEAQ in the germline V gene (reference sequence).

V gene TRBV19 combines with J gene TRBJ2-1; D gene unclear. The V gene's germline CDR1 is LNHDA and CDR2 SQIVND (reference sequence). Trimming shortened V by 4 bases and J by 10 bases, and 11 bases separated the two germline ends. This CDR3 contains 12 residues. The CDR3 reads CASSSPPGEQFF. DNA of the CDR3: TGTGCCAGTAGTAGCCCTCCTGGGGAGCAGTTCTTC. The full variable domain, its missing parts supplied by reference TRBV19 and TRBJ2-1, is DGGITQSPKYLFRKEGQNVTLSCEQNLNHDAMYWYRQDPGQGLRLIYYSQIVNDFQKGDIAEGYSVSREKKESFPLTVTSAQKNPTAFYLCASSSPPGEQFFGPGTRLTVL.

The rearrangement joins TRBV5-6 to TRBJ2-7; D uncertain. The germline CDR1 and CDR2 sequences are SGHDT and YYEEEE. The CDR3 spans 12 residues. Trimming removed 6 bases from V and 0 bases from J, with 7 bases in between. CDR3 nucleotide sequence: TGTGCCAGCACCAAGAGCTCCTACGAGCAGTACTTC. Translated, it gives CASTKSSYEQYF.

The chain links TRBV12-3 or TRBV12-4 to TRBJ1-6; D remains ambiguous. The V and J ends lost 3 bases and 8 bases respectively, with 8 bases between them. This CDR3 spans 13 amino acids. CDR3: CASSFSGDSPLHF. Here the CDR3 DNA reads TGTGCCAGCAGTTTTTCGGGAGATTCACCCCTCCACTTT.

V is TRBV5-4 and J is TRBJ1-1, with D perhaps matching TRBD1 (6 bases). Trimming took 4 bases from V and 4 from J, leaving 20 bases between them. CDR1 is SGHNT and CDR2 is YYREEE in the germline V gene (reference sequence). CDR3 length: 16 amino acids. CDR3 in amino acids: CASSAGVGGTSTEAFF. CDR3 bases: TGTGCCAGCAGCGCCGGGGTAGGGGGGACGAGCACTGAAGCTTTCTTT.

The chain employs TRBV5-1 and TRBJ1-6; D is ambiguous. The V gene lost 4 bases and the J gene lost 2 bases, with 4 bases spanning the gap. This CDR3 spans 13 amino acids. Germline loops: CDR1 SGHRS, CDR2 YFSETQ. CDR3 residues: CASSEAYNSPLHF. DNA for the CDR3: TGCGCCAGCAGCGAGGCCTATAATTCACCCCTCCACTTT.

Here the CDR3 DNA reads TGTGCCAGTAGTATATGGGGGCCCAATCAGCCCCAGCATTTT. Translation: CASSIWGPNQPQHF. The chain recombines TRBV19 with TRBJ1-5; maybe TRBD1 (6 bases). Looked up from germline, CDR1 is LNHDA and CDR2 is SQIVND (reference sequence). Deletions cut 2 bases from V and 3 bases from J, with 8 bases between. The CDR3 totals 14 residues.

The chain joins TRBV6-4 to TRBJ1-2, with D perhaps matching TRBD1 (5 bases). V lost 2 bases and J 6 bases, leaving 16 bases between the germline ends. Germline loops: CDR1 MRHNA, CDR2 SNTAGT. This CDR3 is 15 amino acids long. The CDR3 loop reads CASSDGSAGSHGYTF. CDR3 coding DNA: TGTGCCAGCAGTGACGGATCAGCAGGGAGTCATGGCTACACCTTC.

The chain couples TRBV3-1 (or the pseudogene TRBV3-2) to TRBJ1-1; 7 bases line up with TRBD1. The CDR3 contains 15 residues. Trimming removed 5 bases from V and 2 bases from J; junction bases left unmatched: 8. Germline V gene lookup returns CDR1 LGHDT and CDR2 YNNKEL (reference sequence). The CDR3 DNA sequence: TGTGCCAGCAGCAACGGGGACAGAAAAAACACTGAAGCTTTCTTT. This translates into CASSNGDRKNTEAFF.

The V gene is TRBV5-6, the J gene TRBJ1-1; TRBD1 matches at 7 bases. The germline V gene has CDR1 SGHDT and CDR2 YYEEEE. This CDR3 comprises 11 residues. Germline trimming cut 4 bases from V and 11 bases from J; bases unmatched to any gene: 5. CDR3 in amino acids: CASSKDRRAFF. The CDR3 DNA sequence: TGTGCCAGCAGCAAGGACAGGAGGGCTTTCTTT.

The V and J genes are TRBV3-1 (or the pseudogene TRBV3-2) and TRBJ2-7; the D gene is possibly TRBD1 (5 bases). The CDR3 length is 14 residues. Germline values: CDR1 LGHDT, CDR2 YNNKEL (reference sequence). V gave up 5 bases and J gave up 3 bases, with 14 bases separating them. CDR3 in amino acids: CASSKTDTYYEQYF. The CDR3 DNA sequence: TGTGCCAGCAGCAAGACGGACACCTACTACGAGCAGTACTTC.

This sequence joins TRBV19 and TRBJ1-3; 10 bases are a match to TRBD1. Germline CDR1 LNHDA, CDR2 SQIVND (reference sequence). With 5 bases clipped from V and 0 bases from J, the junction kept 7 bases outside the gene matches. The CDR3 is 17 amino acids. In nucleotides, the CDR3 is TGTGCCAGTAGTGGCGTGACAGGGGGCCGCTCTGGAAACACCATATATTTT. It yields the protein CASSGVTGGRSGNTIYF.

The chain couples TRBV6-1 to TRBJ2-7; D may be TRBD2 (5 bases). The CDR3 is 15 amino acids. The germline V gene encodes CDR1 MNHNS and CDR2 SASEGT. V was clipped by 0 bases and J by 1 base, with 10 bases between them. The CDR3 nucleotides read TGTGCCAGCAGTGAAGCGCATCGGGGATCCTACGAGCAGTACTTC. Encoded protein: CASSEAHRGSYEQYF.

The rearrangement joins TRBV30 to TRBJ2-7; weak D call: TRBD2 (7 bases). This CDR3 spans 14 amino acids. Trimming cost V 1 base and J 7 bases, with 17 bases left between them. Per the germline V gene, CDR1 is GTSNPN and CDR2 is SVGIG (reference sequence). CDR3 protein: CAWSGGGGAREQYF. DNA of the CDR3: TGTGCCTGGAGTGGAGGAGGGGGGGCAAGAGAGCAGTACTTC.

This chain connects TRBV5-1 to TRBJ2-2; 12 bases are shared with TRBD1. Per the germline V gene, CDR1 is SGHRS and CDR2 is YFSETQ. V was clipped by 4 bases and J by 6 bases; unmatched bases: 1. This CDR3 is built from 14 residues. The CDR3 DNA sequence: TGCGCCAGCAGCGGGACAGGGGGCGCCGGGGAGCTGTTTTTT. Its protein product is CASSGTGGAGELFF.

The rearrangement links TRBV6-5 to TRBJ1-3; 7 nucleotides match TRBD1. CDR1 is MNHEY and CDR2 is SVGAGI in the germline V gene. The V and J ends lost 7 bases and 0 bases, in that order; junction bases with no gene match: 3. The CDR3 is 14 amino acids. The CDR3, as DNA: TGTGCCAGCAAAGGGGGCGTCTCTGGAAACACCATATATTTT. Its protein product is CASKGGVSGNTIYF.